One and the same sample provided the 32 T cell receptor beta chains below, sequenced in a study of T cells in women clearing cervical HPV infection (dated by TCRdb to 2016 to 2019). Library creation used the immunoSEQ multiplex PCR assay. TCRdb's version of the immuneACCESS table is confined to in-frame rearrangements and falls short of the full clone set. An unresolved V gene accounts for under half of the shortfall where checked; the remainder is of unknown origin. The sample has tens of thousands of clones on record. The biggest ten clones account for approximately 24% of the sample. The source material was blood buffy coat. Every receptor here comes from a woman between 18 and 70 years old with a cervical HPV16 infection that either progressed to CIN3+ or cleared (not recorded which).

Turning to this clone: The CDR3 is cut off 3 residues early in the read; its end comes from the germline J gene. This rearrangement joins TRBV5-1 to TRBJ1-5; TRBD1 might be the D (5 bases). Trimming cost V 0 bases and J 9 bases, with 13 bases left between them. The V gene's germline CDR1 is SGHRS and CDR2 YFSETQ. The CDR3 totals 14 residues. Incomplete CDR3 DNA: TGCGCCAGCAGCTTGGACAGTAACAGGCCGCCC. Translating gives CASSLDSNRPP. The full CDR3 protein reads CASSLDSNRPPQHF.

With respect to this clone: The read finishes 3 residues shy of the CDR3 end, and the germline J gene is used to complete it. V is TRBV5-4 and J is TRBJ2-1; the match to TRBD2 covers 10 bases. Trimming removed 0 bases from V and 1 base from J; junction bases left unmatched: 1. CDR1 and CDR2 (germline): SGHNT, YYREEE (reference sequence). The CDR3 has 16 amino acids. CDR3 protein: CASSLGGLASYNEQFF. The part of the CDR3 DNA that was read is TGTGCCAGCAGCTTGGGGGGACTAGCGTCCTACAATGAG.

As regards this clone: The CDR3 is cut off 3 residues early in the read; its end comes from the germline J gene. The rearrangement joins TRBV20-1 to TRBJ2-3; tentative D call: TRBD2 (7 bases). Trimming removed 6 bases at V and 0 bases at J, with 16 bases between. CDR1 and CDR2 from the germline V gene are DFQATT and SNEGSKA (reference sequence). The CDR3 covers 15 residues. This CDR3 is CSAPVGGGSTDTQYF. The CDR3 bases that were read are TGCAGTGCCCCGGTAGGGGGAGGGAGCACAGATACG.

In the case of this clone: With the read ending 3 residues before the CDR3 end, the germline J gene is used to fill in that end. This chain connects TRBV18 to TRBJ1-2; TRBD1 might be the D (6 bases). The CDR3 is 18 residues long. Germline V gene lookup returns CDR1 KGHSH and CDR2 LQKENI. CDR3 DNA, as far as it was read: TGTGCCAGCTCACTATCTTTTAATTCGGGGGGCACCAAAAACATC. Translating it yields CASSLSFNSGGTKNI. The entire CDR3 reads CASSLSFNSGGTKNIYTF.

As for this clone: Germline is not matched at one junction end, which may reflect a read error. The read falls 3 residues short of the CDR3 end, and the missing part is taken from the germline J gene. Distinct nucleotide sequences in the sample also encode this CDR3. The J gene is TRBJ1-3, the V gene TRBV19, with D maybe TRBD1 (6 bases). Per the germline V gene, CDR1 is LNHDA and CDR2 is SQIVND (reference sequence). CDR3 length: 15 residues. Incomplete CDR3 DNA: TGTGCCAGTAGTGACAGGTCCTTCTCTGGAAACACG. Amino acid sequence: CASSDRSFSGNT. The full CDR3 reads CASSDRSFSGNTIYF.

A remark on this clone: The read comes to an end 3 residues before the CDR3 does, leaving the germline J gene to fill in the end. The chain employs TRBV12-3 or TRBV12-4 and TRBJ2-5, with 7 bases lining up with TRBD1. V lost 5 bases to trimming and J lost 4 bases; unmatched junction nucleotides: 7. The CDR3 has 14 amino acids. Partial CDR3 DNA: TGTGCCAGCAGTCCGGACACAGGGGTAGAGACC. Protein sequence: CASSPDTGVET. The full CDR3 protein reads CASSPDTGVETQYF.

With respect to this clone: The CDR3 end lies 3 residues beyond the end of the read and is filled in from the germline J gene. The J gene is TRBJ1-3, the V gene TRBV5-1; 9 bases line up with TRBD1. The CDR3 runs 16 residues. Germline values: CDR1 SGHRS, CDR2 YFSETQ. Losses at the gene ends were 4 bases for V and 3 bases for J; bases not matched to a gene: 8. The DNA read from the CDR3 is TGCGCCAGCAGCACCGGGACAGGGCTGAGTGGAAACACC. Encoded protein: CASSTGTGLSGNT. The entire CDR3 reads CASSTGTGLSGNTIYF.

A note on this clone: Sequencing ends 3 residues short of the CDR3 end; the germline J gene provides the rest. This chain joins TRBV7-9 and TRBJ2-2; D is perhaps TRBD1 (5 bases). The CDR3 is made up of 13 amino acids. Germline V gene sequence: CDR1 SEHNR, CDR2 FQNEAQ (reference sequence). Incomplete CDR3 DNA: TGTGCCAGCAGCTCGGGTGGGGCCAACGTG. Its translation: CASSSGGANV. The entire CDR3 is CASSSGGANVLFF.

On this clone: The read is 3 residues too short to cover the CDR3 end, so that end is filled in from the germline J gene. V and J are TRBV5-5 and TRBJ1-2; a weak D match, TRBD1 (6 bases). Trimming pared 0 bases from V and 2 bases from J, leaving 11 bases between. Germline CDR1 reads SGHKS; CDR2 reads YYEKEE (reference sequence). The CDR3 length is 15 residues. The CDR3 bases that were read are TGTGCCAGCAGCTTGGGTGGGGACACCAACTATGGC. This encodes CASSLGGDTNYG. In full, the CDR3 is CASSLGGDTNYGYTF.

A remark on this clone: The DNA ends 3 residues before the CDR3 does, and the rest of the CDR3 is filled in from the germline J gene. V and J are TRBV2 and TRBJ2-7; 7 bases are shared with TRBD1. CDR1 and CDR2 from the germline V gene are SNHLY and FYNNEI. The ends lost 4 bases at V and 0 bases at J; junction bases unmatched: 0. This CDR3 has 13 residues. The sequenced CDR3 bases are TGTGCCAGCAGTGGGGACAGCTCCTACGAG. This encodes CASSGDSSYE. The full CDR3 protein is CASSGDSSYEQYF.

In regard to this clone: The read falls 3 residues short of the CDR3 end, and the missing part is taken from the germline J gene. The rearrangement uses TRBV18 and TRBJ2-5; the D gene is possibly TRBD2 (6 bases). This CDR3 is 14 amino acids long. Germline V gene lookup returns CDR1 KGHSH and CDR2 LQKENI. The V end was cut by 3 bases, the J end by 5 bases, with 13 bases between. The CDR3 reads CASSPQRRVETQYF. CDR3 DNA, as far as it was read: TGTGCCAGCTCACCTCAGCGGAGGGTTGAGACC.

Comments on this clone: The CDR3 end is not reached by the read, which stops 3 residues before it; the germline J gene fills it in. The chain is built from TRBV19 and TRBJ1-4, with D unresolved. CDR3 size: 13 residues. The germline CDR1 and CDR2 sequences are LNHDA and SQIVND (reference sequence). CDR3 DNA (partial): TGTGCCAGTAGGAGGGTCGATAATTCACCA. This codes for CASRRVDNSP. The complete CDR3 sequence is CASRRVDNSPLFF.

On this clone itself: Sequencing ends 3 residues short of the CDR3 end; the germline J gene provides the rest. This rearrangement joins TRBV19 to TRBJ2-2; 9 positions match TRBD2. With V trimmed by 5 bases and J by 2 bases, 9 bases remained unmatched. Germline CDR1 is LNHDA and CDR2 is SQIVND (reference sequence). The CDR3 runs 17 residues. The CDR3 reads CASSVRASGINTGELFF. The covered CDR3 bases are TGTGCCAGTAGTGTTAGGGCTAGCGGGATAAACACCGGGGAG. Based on the CDR3 plus reference TRBV19 and TRBJ2-2, the full variable domain is DGGITQSPKYLFRKEGQNVTLSCEQNLNHDAMYWYRQDPGQGLRLIYYSQIVNDFQKGDIAEGYSVSREKKESFPLTVTSAQKNPTAFYLCASSVRASGINTGELFFGEGSRLTVL.

Worth noting for this clone: The sequence runs out 3 residues before the end of the CDR3; the remainder is reconstructed from the germline J gene. This chain links TRBV7-9 with TRBJ2-3; D might be TRBD2 (6 bases). CDR1 is SEHNR, CDR2 FQNEAQ, per germline (reference sequence). The CDR3 contains 14 residues. The DNA read from the CDR3 is TGTGCCAGCATAAGGGACTCAGCCCAAGAGACG. It codes for CASIRDSAQET. The full-length CDR3 reads as CASIRDSAQETQYF.

CDR3 in amino acids: CAWNGLAYTDTQYF. The CDR3 DNA, read in part, is TGTGCCTGGAACGGACTGGCTTACACAGATACG. The chain is built from TRBV30 and TRBJ2-3, with D perhaps TRBD2 (5 bases). With the read ending 3 residues before the CDR3 end, the germline J gene is used to fill in that end. Trimming cost V 4 bases and J 2 bases, with 13 bases left between them. The CDR3 spans 14 residues. CDR1 and CDR2 from the germline V gene are GTSNPN and SVGIG (reference sequence).

Turning to this clone: From the germline J gene comes the end of the CDR3, since the read stops 3 residues before it. The chain has TRBV30 and TRBJ2-2, with D possibly being TRBD1 (6 bases). Trimming removed 1 base from V and 6 bases from J, with 15 bases in between. The V gene's germline CDR1 is GTSNPN and CDR2 SVGIG (reference sequence). The CDR3 sequence is 15 residues long. CDR3 protein: CAWSATGLLSGELFF. CDR3 bases read: TGTGCCTGGAGTGCGACAGGATTACTTTCCGGGGAG.

Remarks on this clone: Coverage ceases 3 residues before the CDR3 finishes, and the germline J gene fills in the end. The rearrangement uses TRBV6-2 or TRBV6-3 and TRBJ2-3, with D perhaps TRBD1 (6 bases). The CDR3 is 14 amino acids. The germline V gene has CDR1 MNHEY and CDR2 SVGEGT. The ends were cut back, 2 bases at V and 5 bases at J, with 11 bases in the middle. The part of the CDR3 DNA that was read is TGTGCCAGCAGTTACCGGGTAGGGGGAGATACG. This sequence encodes CASSYRVGGDT. The CDR3 in its entirety is CASSYRVGGDTQYF.

Concerning this clone: The CDR3 end falls 3 residues outside the read, so it is completed with the germline J gene. This sequence joins TRBV19 and TRBJ2-1; tentatively, D is TRBD2 (5 bases). Germline V gene data show CDR1 as LNHDA and CDR2 as SQIVND (reference sequence). The length of the CDR3 is 16 residues. V lost 5 bases to trimming and J lost 0 bases, with 14 bases between them. Incomplete CDR3 DNA: TGTGCCAGTAGTCCGGCGGACTGGCGCTCCTACAATGAG. This sequence encodes CASSPADWRSYNE. The entire CDR3 protein is CASSPADWRSYNEQFF.

As to this clone: From the germline J gene comes the end of the CDR3, since the read stops 3 residues before it. This CDR3 is also generated by other DNA sequences in the sample. This chain links TRBV2 with TRBJ1-3; 7 bases agree with TRBD1. CDR1 SNHLY and CDR2 FYNNEI come from the germline V gene. The CDR3 is made up of 15 amino acids. With 3 bases clipped from V and 2 bases from J, the junction kept 4 bases outside the gene matches. The sequenced part of the CDR3 DNA is TGTGCCAGCAGTGAGAGCAGGGGGACTGGAAACACC. It specifies CASSESRGTGNT. The full CDR3 protein is CASSESRGTGNTIYF.

About this clone: The read comes to an end 3 residues before the CDR3 does, leaving the germline J gene to fill in the end. The rearrangement joins TRBV7-9 to TRBJ1-2, with D possibly matching TRBD1 (6 bases). The CDR3 totals 12 residues. CDR1 is SEHNR, CDR2 FQNEAQ, per germline (reference sequence). The CDR3 loop reads CASSLEGGGYTF. Incomplete CDR3 DNA: TGTGCCAGCAGCTTAGAAGGGGGAGGC. The whole variable domain, remainder taken from reference TRBV7-9 and TRBJ1-2, is DTGVSQNPRHKITKRGQNVTFRCDPISEHNRLYWYRQTLGQGPEFLTYFQNEAQLEKSRLLSDRFSAERPKGSFSTLEIQRTEQGDSAMYLCASSLEGGGYTFGSGTRLTVV.

As to this clone: At one boundary the junction diverges from the germline segment, which might be a read error. The read terminates 3 residues ahead of where the CDR3 ends, so the germline J gene completes it. This chain links TRBV11-3 with TRBJ2-5; D remains unclear. The CDR3 totals 13 residues. Germline CDR1 SGHNT, CDR2 YENEEA. CDR3 DNA (partial): TGTGCCAGCAGCTTAGACCTCCAAGGGACC. Its protein is CASSLDLQGT. Given in full, the CDR3 is CASSLDLQGTQYF.

Points on this clone: With the read ending 3 residues before the CDR3 end, the germline J gene is used to fill in that end. The gene calls are TRBV30 and TRBJ2-7; 9 positions agree with TRBD2. Losses at the gene ends were 2 bases for V and 5 bases for J; bases not matched to a gene: 10. This CDR3 comprises 15 residues. Germline CDR1 and CDR2: GTSNPN and SVGIG (reference sequence). The CDR3 sequence: CAWSTLGGRADEQYF. CDR3 bases read: TGTGCCTGGAGTACCCTGGGCGGGAGGGCCGACGAG.

To note about this clone: The CDR3 extends 3 residues past the end of the read, so its final part is completed from the germline J gene. The rearrangement uses TRBV7-2 and TRBJ1-2; D gene unclear. CDR1 and CDR2 (germline): SGHTA, FQGNSA. The CDR3 extends over 12 amino acids. CDR3 in amino acids: CASSLPYNDYTF. The CDR3 bases that were read are TGTGCCAGCAGCTTACCTTACAATGAC.

CDR3 DNA (partial): TGTGCCAGCTCACGTGCAGGGGGGACTAATGAAAAA. It yields the protein CASSRAGGTNEK. The whole CDR3 sequence reads CASSRAGGTNEKLFF. V usage is TRBV18 and J usage is TRBJ1-4, with 7 bases aligning to TRBD1. With the read ending 3 residues before the CDR3 end, the germline J gene is used to fill in that end. CDR3 length: 15 residues. Germline-derived CDR1 and CDR2 are KGHSH and LQKENI. Trimming removed 4 bases from V and 2 bases from J; junction bases left unmatched: 4.

As to this clone: The read terminates 3 residues ahead of where the CDR3 ends, so the germline J gene completes it. The chain uses TRBV20-1 and TRBJ1-2; 7 bases match TRBD1. V was pared by 6 bases and J by 5 bases, with 9 bases of the junction left unmatched. The CDR3 loop spans 13 amino acids. CDR1 is DFQATT and CDR2 is SNEGSKA in the germline V gene (reference sequence). The sequenced CDR3 bases are TGCAGTGCCAACCTGGGACAGACGTATGGC. It yields the protein CSANLGQTYG. The whole CDR3 reads CSANLGQTYGYTF.

Comment on this clone: The read terminates 3 residues ahead of where the CDR3 ends, so the germline J gene completes it. The rearrangement links TRBV13 to TRBJ2-3; D gene unclear. The CDR3 has 13 amino acids. Germline loops: CDR1 PRHDT, CDR2 FYEKMQ (reference sequence). Trimming stripped 2 bases from V and 2 bases from J, with 5 bases between. CDR3 DNA (partial): TGTGCCAGCAGCTTACCTCTCACAGATACG. Protein sequence: CASSLPLTDT. The complete CDR3 protein is CASSLPLTDTQYF. Together with reference TRBV13 and TRBJ2-3, the CDR3 gives the full variable domain: AAGVIQSPRHLIKEKRETATLKCYPIPRHDTVYWYQQGPGQDPQFLISFYEKMQSDKGSIPDRFSAQQFSDYHSELNMSSLELGDSALYFCASSLPLTDTQYFGPGTRLTVL.

A remark on this clone: The read falls 3 residues short of the CDR3 end, and the missing part is taken from the germline J gene. The rearrangement uses TRBV6-4 and TRBJ2-3; D perhaps matches TRBD1 (6 bases). This CDR3 spans 15 amino acids. Deletions cut 0 bases from V and 4 bases from J, with 11 bases between. Germline V gene lookup returns CDR1 MRHNA and CDR2 SNTAGT. CDR3 DNA, as far as it was read: TGTGCCAGCAGTGACTCTCTGGGGGCGGCAGATACG. Translation: CASSDSLGAADT. The full CDR3 sequence reads CASSDSLGAADTQYF.

Points on this clone: The read terminates 3 residues ahead of where the CDR3 ends, so the germline J gene completes it. The genes are TRBV18 and TRBJ1-2; a weak D match, TRBD1 (5 bases). Germline CDR1 reads KGHSH; CDR2 reads LQKENI. Trimming removed 2 bases from V and 4 bases from J, with 14 bases in between. The CDR3 contains 15 residues. CDR3 residues: CASSPSTQAVYGYTF. The sequenced CDR3 bases are TGTGCCAGCTCACCATCTACACAGGCAGTCTATGGC.

Concerning this clone: The CDR3 is cut off 3 residues early in the read; its end comes from the germline J gene. V usage is TRBV29-1 and J usage is TRBJ2-6; no reliable D call. Trimming removed 4 bases at V and 0 bases at J, with 13 bases between. The germline V gene has CDR1 SQVTM and CDR2 ANQGSEA. The CDR3 extends over 16 amino acids. CDR3 in amino acids: CSVGRQRYSGANVLTF. The covered CDR3 bases are TGCAGCGTTGGCCGGCAGCGATACTCTGGGGCCAACGTC. Filled out from reference TRBV29-1 and TRBJ2-6, the complete variable domain reads SAVISQKPSRDICQRGTSLTIQCQVDSQVTMMFWYRQQPGQSLTLIATANQGSEATYESGFVIDKFPISRPNLTFSTLTVSNMSPEDSSIYLCSVGRQRYSGANVLTFGAGSRLTVL.

In regard to this clone: The read finishes 3 residues shy of the CDR3 end, and the germline J gene is used to complete it. The chain uses TRBV7-6 and TRBJ2-5; perhaps TRBD2 as D (6 bases). The V gene's germline CDR1 is SGHVS and CDR2 FNYEAQ. This CDR3 has 15 amino acids. Trimming removed 4 bases at V and 2 bases at J, with 14 bases between. The CDR3 sequence: CASSWDFASQETQYF. CDR3 bases read: TGTGCCAGCAGCTGGGACTTTGCGTCGCAAGAGACC.

The sequenced CDR3 bases are TGCGCCAGCAGCTTGAGAGGGGGTAGCAATCAGCCC. Translation: CASSLRGGSNQP. The full CDR3 sequence reads CASSLRGGSNQPQHF. The V and J genes are TRBV5-1 and TRBJ1-5, with D perhaps TRBD1 (6 bases). The read gets to within 3 residues of the CDR3 end, and the germline J gene fills in the rest. CDR3 length: 15 amino acids. Per the germline V gene, CDR1 is SGHRS and CDR2 is YFSETQ. Trimming removed 1 base at V and 0 bases at J, with 8 bases between. Drawing the rest from reference TRBV5-1 and TRBJ1-5, the complete variable domain is KAGVTQTPRYLIKTRGQQVTLSCSPISGHRSVSWYQQTPGQGLQFLFEYFSETQRNKGNFPGRFSGRQFSNSRSEMNVSTLELGDSALYLCASSLRGGSNQPQHFGDGTRLSIL.

With respect to this clone: The read finishes 3 residues shy of the CDR3 end, and the germline J gene is used to complete it. The chain employs TRBV18 and TRBJ2-5; perhaps TRBD1 as D (6 bases). Between the trimmed V and J ends, which lost 6 bases and 1 base, there was a span of 12 bases. This CDR3 has 14 amino acids. The germline V gene encodes CDR1 KGHSH and CDR2 LQKENI. CDR3 sequence reads: CASSSGVLQETQYF. The covered CDR3 bases are TGTGCCAGCTCCTCAGGGGTTCTCCAAGAGACC.